These 9 T cell receptor beta chains were sequenced from one sample in a study of cytomegalovirus exposure and HLA in healthy donors. This PCR relied on a set of 60 Vbeta primers and 13 Jbeta primers. The method was immunoSEQ multiplex PCR; TCRdb's version includes in-frame clones alone and lacks a portion of them. The sample contains 130,000 to 150,000 clones, around 9.6% of which appear only once. The sequenced sample was PBMCs. The receptors come from a male donor in good health and CMV-seronegative.

This clone was recorded a few times. This chain joins TRBV7-8 and TRBJ2-2, with D uncertain. Germline CDR1 is SGHVS and CDR2 is FQNEAQ. There are 13 residues in the CDR3. V lost 5 bases and J 5 bases, leaving 9 bases between the germline ends. The DNA for the CDR3 is TGTGCCAGCAGCACGACTGCGACCGGGGAGCTGTTTTTT. This codes for CASSTTATGELFF.

The CDR3 DNA follows: TGTGCCAGCAGCCCCGTCCCGGGGGTGGTGAATGAGCAGTTCTTC. It translates to CASSPVPGVVNEQFF. This rearrangement joins TRBV13 to TRBJ2-1, with a possible D match to TRBD2 (6 bases). Trimming took 5 bases from V and 7 from J, leaving 18 bases between them. This CDR3 contains 15 residues. Germline V gene sequence: CDR1 PRHDT, CDR2 FYEKMQ (reference sequence). Together with reference TRBV13 and TRBJ2-1, the CDR3 gives the full variable domain: AAGVIQSPRHLIKEKRETATLKCYPIPRHDTVYWYQQGPGQDPQFLISFYEKMQSDKGSIPDRFSAQQFSDYHSELNMSSLELGDSALYFCASSPVPGVVNEQFFGPGTRLTVL.

This clone was seen a few times. The chain links TRBV15 to TRBJ1-2, with 8 bases lining up with TRBD1. V shed 0 bases and J 5 bases; nucleotides not matched to a gene: 5. This CDR3 spans 15 amino acids. CDR1 and CDR2 (germline): LNHNV, YYDKDF (reference sequence). CDR3 protein: CATSRDVQGAYGYTF. CDR3 nucleotides: TGTGCCACCAGCAGAGATGTGCAGGGGGCGTATGGCTACACCTTC.

The sample holds a few counts of this clone. The chain carries TRBV28 and TRBJ2-2; D is perhaps TRBD2 (5 bases). The CDR3 has 16 amino acids. Per germline, CDR1 MDHEN and CDR2 SYDVKM. V was clipped by 6 bases and J by 3 bases, with 17 bases between them. CDR3 nucleotide sequence: TGTGCCAGCAGCCTCGGGTCGGGGTCGGACACCGGGGAGCTGTTTTTT. Protein product: CASSLGSGSDTGELFF.

The table lists this clone with a few counts. The rearrangement links TRBV27 to TRBJ2-3, with 7 bases that match TRBD1. J was trimmed by 2 bases and V by 3 bases; bases with no gene match: 5. Germline CDR1 is MNHEY and CDR2 is SMNVEV (reference sequence). The length of the CDR3 is 15 residues. CDR3 loop: CASSFDRELTDTQYF. The DNA for the CDR3 is TGTGCCAGCAGTTTCGACAGGGAACTCACAGATACGCAGTATTTT.

This chain connects TRBV6-5 to TRBJ2-1, with 10 bases lining up with TRBD1. The CDR3 is 16 residues long. CDR1 and CDR2 from the germline V gene are MNHEY and SVGAGI. V lost 2 bases, J lost 4 bases, and 5 bases stayed unmatched. The CDR3 DNA reads TGTGCCAGCAGTTACCGTCAGGGACAGGGGTACAATGAGCAGTTCTTC. It codes for CASSYRQGQGYNEQFF.

This clone was counted a few times. The chain joins TRBV4-3 to TRBJ1-1; the D is unclear. The CDR3 loop spans 13 amino acids. The germline V gene encodes CDR1 LGHNA and CDR2 YSLEER. V gave up 4 bases and J gave up 7 bases, with 13 bases separating them. This CDR3 reads CASSPAGILEAFF. The DNA of the CDR3 is TGCGCCAGCAGCCCGGCGGGGATCCTTGAAGCTTTCTTT.

V usage is TRBV9 and J usage is TRBJ1-1; D is undetermined. CDR3 size: 14 residues. Trimming took off 0 bases at V and 4 bases at J, with 10 bases between the two ends. Germline loops: CDR1 SGDLS, CDR2 YYNGEE. The CDR3 DNA follows: TGTGCCAGCAGCGTAGAGGGAGGGAGCACTGAAGCTTTCTTT. It translates to CASSVEGGSTEAFF.

The rearrangement links TRBV7-9 to TRBJ2-5, with 10 bases identical to TRBD1. This CDR3 has 15 residues. V lost 2 bases and J lost 5; bases outside the gene matches: 5. Germline CDR1 and CDR2: SEHNR and FQNEAQ (reference sequence). In DNA, the CDR3 is TGTGCCAGCAGCTTAAGGGACAGGGGACGGGAGACCCAGTACTTC. Its translation is CASSLRDRGRETQYF.